This T cell receptor beta chain appears in the sequencing data of a study of T cell responses to AZD1222 COVID-19 vaccine. About the study: Some second doses came at about 4 weeks and others at about 12 weeks; these were pooled. Study-level points and caveats: Spike-specific TCR depth and breadth grew after two AZD1222 doses.

This CDR3 has 11 residues. Germline CDR1 reads SNHLY; CDR2 reads FYNNEI. Unmatched junction bases numbered 2, after V lost 7 bases and J lost 5 bases. Sequencing used immunoSEQ multiplex PCR; TCRdb keeps in-frame clones, though not all of them. This table has fewer than 200,000 clones, about 90% appearing once. In its sample, this clone was seen once. The antigen is undetermined. Sample: peripheral blood, taken on day 0 of AZD1222 vaccination. The V call is TRBV2, the J call TRBJ2-7, with TRBD1 identical over 7 bases. The sequence was obtained from an adult in good health. CDR3 loop: CASMGTDEQYF. The CDR3 DNA sequence: TGTGCCAGCATGGGGACAGACGAGCAGTACTTC.